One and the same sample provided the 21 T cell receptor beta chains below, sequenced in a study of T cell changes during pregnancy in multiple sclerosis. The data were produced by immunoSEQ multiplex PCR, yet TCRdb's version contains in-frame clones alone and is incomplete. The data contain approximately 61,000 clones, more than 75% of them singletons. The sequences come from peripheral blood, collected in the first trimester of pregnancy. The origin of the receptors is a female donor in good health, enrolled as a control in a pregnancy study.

CDR3 region: CASSLAFPPSQNTGELFF. The CDR3 coding sequence is TGTGCCAGCAGTTTAGCTTTCCCCCCGAGTCAGAACACCGGGGAGCTGTTTTTT. V usage is TRBV27 and J usage is TRBJ2-2; D is ambiguous. CDR1 is MNHEY, CDR2 SMNVEV, per germline (reference sequence). V lost 2 bases and J lost 1, with 17 bases in between. The length of the CDR3 is 18 residues.

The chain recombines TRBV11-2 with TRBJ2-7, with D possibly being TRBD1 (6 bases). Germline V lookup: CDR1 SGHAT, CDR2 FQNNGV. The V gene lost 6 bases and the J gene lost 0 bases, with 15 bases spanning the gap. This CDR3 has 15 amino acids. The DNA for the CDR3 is TGTGCCAGCAGTCGCCTTGGACAGCACTCCTACGAGCAGTACTTC. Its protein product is CASSRLGQHSYEQYF.

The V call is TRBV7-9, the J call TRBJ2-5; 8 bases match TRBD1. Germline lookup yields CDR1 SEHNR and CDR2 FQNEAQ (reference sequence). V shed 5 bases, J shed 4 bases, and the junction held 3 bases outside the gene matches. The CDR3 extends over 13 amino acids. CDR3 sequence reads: CASSTGQGETQYF. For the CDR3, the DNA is TGTGCCAGCAGCACCGGACAGGGAGAGACCCAGTACTTC.

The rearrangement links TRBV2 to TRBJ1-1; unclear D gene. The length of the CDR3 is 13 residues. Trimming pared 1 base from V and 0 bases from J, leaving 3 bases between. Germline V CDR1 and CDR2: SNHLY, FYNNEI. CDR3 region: CASSEELNTEAFF. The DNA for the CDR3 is TGTGCCAGCAGTGAAGAGCTGAACACTGAAGCTTTCTTT.

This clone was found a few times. The CDR3, as DNA: TGCAGTGCTAGAGATCGCGACGAGCAGTACTTC. Its protein is CSARDRDEQYF. The genes are TRBV20-1 and TRBJ2-7; D call uncertain. Germline assignment: CDR1 DFQATT and CDR2 SNEGSKA (reference sequence). This CDR3 is built from 11 residues. Trimming shortened V by 0 bases and J by 5 bases, and 5 bases separated the two germline ends.

Here the CDR3 reads CSASGDRGHSTEAFF. CDR3 coding DNA: TGCAGCGCCTCCGGGGACAGGGGGCACTCGACTGAAGCTTTCTTT. The chain links TRBV29-1 to TRBJ1-1; 12 bases agree with TRBD1. Trimming took 7 bases from V and 5 from J; bases not matched to a gene: 11. The CDR3 has 15 amino acids. Germline CDR1 is SQVTM and CDR2 is ANQGSEA.

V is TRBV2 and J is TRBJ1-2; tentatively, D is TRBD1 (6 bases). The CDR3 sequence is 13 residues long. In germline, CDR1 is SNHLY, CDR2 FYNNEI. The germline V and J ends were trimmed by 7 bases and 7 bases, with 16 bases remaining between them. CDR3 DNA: TGTGCCAGCACCCCCCGGACAGTACCTGGCTACACCTTC. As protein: CASTPRTVPGYTF. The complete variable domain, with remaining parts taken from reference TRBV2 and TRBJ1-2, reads EPEVTQTPSHQVTQMGQEVILRCVPISNHLYFYWYRQILGQKVEFLVSFYNNEISEKSEIFDDQFSVERPDGSNFTLKIRSTKLEDSAMYFCASTPRTVPGYTFGSGTRLTVV.

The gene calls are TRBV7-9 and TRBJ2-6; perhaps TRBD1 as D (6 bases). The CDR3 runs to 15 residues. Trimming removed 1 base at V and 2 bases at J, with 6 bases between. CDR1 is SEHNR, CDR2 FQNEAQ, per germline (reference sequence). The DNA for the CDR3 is TGTGCCAGCAGCTTAGGGGGGCCTGGGGCCAACGTCCTGACTTTC. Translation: CASSLGGPGANVLTF.

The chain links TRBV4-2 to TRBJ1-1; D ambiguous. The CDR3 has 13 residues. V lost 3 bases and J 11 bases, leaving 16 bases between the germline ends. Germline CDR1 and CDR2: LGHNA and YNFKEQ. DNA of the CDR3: TGTGCCAGCAGCCAGGGAGATAGGGCAGGCGCTTTCTTT. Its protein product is CASSQGDRAGAFF.

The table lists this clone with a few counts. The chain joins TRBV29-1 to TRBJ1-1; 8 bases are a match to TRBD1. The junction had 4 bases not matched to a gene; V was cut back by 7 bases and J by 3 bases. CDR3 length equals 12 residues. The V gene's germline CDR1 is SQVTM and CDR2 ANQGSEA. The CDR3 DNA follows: TGCAGCGGCGGACAGGGTGACACTGAAGCTTTCTTT. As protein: CSGGQGDTEAFF.

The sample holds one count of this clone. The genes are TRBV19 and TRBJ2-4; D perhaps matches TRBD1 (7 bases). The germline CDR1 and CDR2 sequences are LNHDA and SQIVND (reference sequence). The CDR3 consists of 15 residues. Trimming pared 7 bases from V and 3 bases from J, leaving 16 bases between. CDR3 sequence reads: CASKVQGGGKNIQYF. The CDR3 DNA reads TGTGCCAGTAAAGTGCAGGGGGGAGGCAAAAACATTCAGTACTTC.

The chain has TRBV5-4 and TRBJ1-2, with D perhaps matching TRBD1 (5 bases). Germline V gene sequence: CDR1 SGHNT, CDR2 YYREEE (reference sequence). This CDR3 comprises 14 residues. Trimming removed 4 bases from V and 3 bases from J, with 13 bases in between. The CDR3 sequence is CASSRRGGDYGYTF. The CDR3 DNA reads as TGTGCCAGCAGCCGCCGGGGGGGGGACTATGGCTACACCTTC.

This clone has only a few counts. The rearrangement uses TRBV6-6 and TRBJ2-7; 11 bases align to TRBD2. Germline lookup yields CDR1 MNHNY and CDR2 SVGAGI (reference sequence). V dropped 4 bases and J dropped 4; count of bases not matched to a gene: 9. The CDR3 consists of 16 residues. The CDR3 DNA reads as TGTGCCAGCAGTTCCCCATTTAGCGGGGGGGGATACGAGCAGTACTTC. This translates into CASSSPFSGGGYEQYF.

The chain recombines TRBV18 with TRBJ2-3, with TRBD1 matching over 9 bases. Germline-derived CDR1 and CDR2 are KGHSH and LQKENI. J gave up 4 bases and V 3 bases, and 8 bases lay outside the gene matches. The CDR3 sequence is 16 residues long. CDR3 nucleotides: TGTGCCAGCTCACCGAGTGGGACAGGGATGCCAGATACGCAGTATTTT. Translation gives CASSPSGTGMPDTQYF.

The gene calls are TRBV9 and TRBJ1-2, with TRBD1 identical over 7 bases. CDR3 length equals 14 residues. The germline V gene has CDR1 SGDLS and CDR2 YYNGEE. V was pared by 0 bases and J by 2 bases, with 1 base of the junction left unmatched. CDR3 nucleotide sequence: TGTGCCAGCAGCGTAGGGGGACAGAACTATGGCTACACCTTC. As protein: CASSVGGQNYGYTF. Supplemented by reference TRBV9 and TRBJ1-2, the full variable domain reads DSGVTQTPKHLITATGQRVTLRCSPRSGDLSVYWYQQSLDQGLQFLIQYYNGEERAKGNILERFSAQQFPDLHSELNLSSLELGDSALYFCASSVGGQNYGYTFGSGTRLTVV.

The CDR3 DNA reads as TGTGCCAGCAGCTTAACAGGGGGCAGTAATCAGCCCCAGCATTTT. As protein: CASSLTGGSNQPQHF. The V gene is TRBV7-3, the J gene TRBJ1-5, with 7 bases that match TRBD1. The junction had 3 bases not matched to a gene; V was cut back by 0 bases and J by 4 bases. The CDR3 contains 15 residues. Germline CDR1 SGHTA, CDR2 FQGTGA.

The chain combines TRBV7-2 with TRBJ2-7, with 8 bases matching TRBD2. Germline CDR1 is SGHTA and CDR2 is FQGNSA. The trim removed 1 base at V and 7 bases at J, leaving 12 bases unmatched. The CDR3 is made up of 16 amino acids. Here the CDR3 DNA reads TGTGCCAGCAGCTTAGAAGGTACAGCGGGGGCCCGGGAGCAGTACTTC. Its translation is CASSLEGTAGAREQYF.

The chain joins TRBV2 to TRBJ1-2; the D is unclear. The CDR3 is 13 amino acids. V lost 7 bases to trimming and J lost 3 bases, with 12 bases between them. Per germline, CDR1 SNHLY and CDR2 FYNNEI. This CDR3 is CASMRGNDYGYTF. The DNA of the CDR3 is TGTGCCAGCATGAGAGGGAATGACTATGGCTACACCTTC.

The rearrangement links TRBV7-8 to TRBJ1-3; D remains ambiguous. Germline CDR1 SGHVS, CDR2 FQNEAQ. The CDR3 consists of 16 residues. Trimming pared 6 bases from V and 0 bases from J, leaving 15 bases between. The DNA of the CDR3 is TGTGCCAGCAGACTTGACGGAGGCATCTCTGGAAACACCATATATTTT. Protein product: CASRLDGGISGNTIYF.

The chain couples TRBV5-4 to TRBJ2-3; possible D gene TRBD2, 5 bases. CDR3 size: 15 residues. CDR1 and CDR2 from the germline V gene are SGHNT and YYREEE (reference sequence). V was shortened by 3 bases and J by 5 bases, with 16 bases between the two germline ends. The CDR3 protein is CASSSEGLKVDTQYF. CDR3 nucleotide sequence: TGTGCCAGCAGCTCCGAGGGCTTGAAAGTAGATACGCAGTATTTT.

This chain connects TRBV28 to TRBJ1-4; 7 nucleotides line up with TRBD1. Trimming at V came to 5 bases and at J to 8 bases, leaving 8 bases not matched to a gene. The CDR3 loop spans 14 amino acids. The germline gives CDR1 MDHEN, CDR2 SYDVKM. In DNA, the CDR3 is TGTGCCAGCAGTCCCCGCGACAGGGTGGAAAAACTGTTTTTT. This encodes CASSPRDRVEKLFF.